A single sample is the source of the 14 T cell receptor beta chains below, sequenced in a study of graft-versus-host responses after intestinal transplantation. Time point in this sample: postoperative day 105 after intestinal transplantation (dayNNNN = postoperative day). The graft tissue was processed, and this released both intraepithelial and lamina propria lymphocytes. Sequencing was performed with immunoSEQ multiplex PCR; in TCRdb, only in-frame clones are kept and a portion is missing. The table has 3,800 or so clones, about 87% seen once. Sequencing used ileum tissue, obtained 105 days after intestinal transplantation. The source of these receptors is a human patient who received an intestinal transplant, so some T cells may come from the graft donor.

The chain employs TRBV11-2 and TRBJ1-1; D gene unclear. The CDR3 loop spans 13 amino acids. Between the trimmed V and J ends, which lost 1 base and 3 bases, there was a span of 6 bases. Germline V lookup: CDR1 SGHAT, CDR2 FQNNGV. CDR3 loop: CASSLVRDTEAFF. CDR3 nucleotides: TGTGCCAGCAGCTTAGTAAGGGACACTGAAGCTTTCTTT.

The chain uses TRBV25-1 and TRBJ1-4; tentatively, D is TRBD1 (6 bases). V lost 5 bases and J 5 bases, leaving 12 bases between the germline ends. This CDR3 is 14 amino acids long. Germline V gives CDR1 MGHDK, CDR2 SYGVNS. The DNA for the CDR3 is TGTGCCAGCAGTTACTCAGGGGAAAATGAAAAACTGTTTTTT. Its protein is CASSYSGENEKLFF.

The V and J genes are TRBV15 and TRBJ1-2, with TRBD1 matching over 10 bases. The CDR3 totals 14 residues. The J segment lost 5 bases and the V segment lost 5 bases, leaving 5 bases of the junction unmatched. The germline CDR1 and CDR2 sequences are LNHNV and YYDKDF (reference sequence). The CDR3 region has the DNA TGTGCCACCAGCTTGGACAGGGGGATGTATGGCTACACCTTC. Translation: CATSLDRGMYGYTF.

With regard to this clone: Other DNA sequences of this sample code for an identical CDR3. The chain has TRBV5-1 and TRBJ1-2, with 7 nucleotides matching TRBD1. This CDR3 is built from 15 residues. Germline loops: CDR1 SGHRS, CDR2 YFSETQ. The V and J ends lost 3 bases and 2 bases, in that order; junction bases with no gene match: 7. The CDR3 here is CASSSYRGGNYGYTF. The DNA of the CDR3 is TGCGCCAGCAGCTCATACAGGGGTGGAAACTATGGCTACACCTTC.

The chain combines TRBV25-1 with TRBJ2-7, with D maybe TRBD1 (7 bases). Between the trimmed V and J ends, which lost 4 bases and 1 base, there was a span of 14 bases. Germline CDR1 and CDR2: MGHDK and SYGVNS. The CDR3 extends over 15 amino acids. The CDR3 loop reads CASSGAGQPSYEQYF. CDR3 nucleotide sequence: TGTGCCAGCAGTGGTGCGGGACAGCCTTCCTACGAGCAGTACTTC.

The chain carries TRBV12-5 and TRBJ1-2, with unresolved D. This CDR3 contains 14 residues. Trimming cost V 7 bases and J 3 bases, with 15 bases left between them. CDR1 and CDR2 from the germline V gene are LGHNT and FRNRAP. The CDR3 here is CASAGNFNYYGYTF. CDR3 DNA sequence: TGTGCTAGTGCGGGCAATTTTAACTACTATGGCTACACCTTC.

V gene TRBV14 combines with J gene TRBJ2-7, with TRBD1 as a possible D gene (6 bases). CDR3 length equals 13 residues. Trimming stripped 3 bases from V and 5 bases from J, with 11 bases between. Germline V gene sequence: CDR1 SGHDN, CDR2 FVKESK. As DNA, the CDR3 is TGTGCCAGCAGCCAGGGACAAAACCACGAGCAGTACTTC. This translates into CASSQGQNHEQYF.

J is TRBJ1-6 and V is TRBV2, with TRBD1 matching 12 bases. The CDR3 length is 16 residues. Per germline, CDR1 SNHLY and CDR2 FYNNEI. The J segment lost 12 bases and the V segment lost 5 bases, leaving 11 bases of the junction unmatched. The CDR3 nucleotides read TGTGCCAGCAGTACGCCGGGACAGGGGGCGCCCATACCCCTCCACTTT. Encoded protein: CASSTPGQGAPIPLHF. The variable domain in full, completed from reference TRBV2 and TRBJ1-6, reads EPEVTQTPSHQVTQMGQEVILRCVPISNHLYFYWYRQILGQKVEFLVSFYNNEISEKSEIFDDQFSVERPDGSNFTLKIRSTKLEDSAMYFCASSTPGQGAPIPLHFGNGTRLTVT.

The rearrangement joins TRBV6-5 to TRBJ1-2; no clear D gene. Trimming cost V 2 bases and J 2 bases, with 6 bases left between them. Germline CDR1 and CDR2: MNHEY and SVGAGI. This CDR3 spans 13 amino acids. The DNA of the CDR3 is TGTGCCAGCAGTTACGAGGAGAACTATGGCTACACCTTC. Its protein product is CASSYEENYGYTF.

This clone has only a few counts. The V and J genes are TRBV27 and TRBJ1-4; D possibly corresponds to TRBD1 (6 bases). CDR1 MNHEY and CDR2 SMNVEV come from the germline V gene (reference sequence). V gave up 3 bases and J gave up 7 bases, with 6 bases separating them. The CDR3 is 12 amino acids. The CDR3 reads CASSFRGEKLFF. Here the CDR3 DNA reads TGTGCCAGCAGTTTCAGGGGTGAAAAACTGTTTTTT.

There are a few counts of this clone. The V and J genes are TRBV18 and TRBJ1-1; 10 bases are shared with TRBD1. Per germline, CDR1 KGHSH and CDR2 LQKENI. V shed 4 bases, J shed 4 bases, and the junction held 3 bases outside the gene matches. This CDR3 is built from 14 residues. The CDR3 sequence is CASSRQGAITEAFF. DNA for the CDR3: TGTGCCAGCTCACGACAGGGGGCGATCACTGAAGCTTTCTTT.

This clone occurred a few times. The V gene is TRBV29-1, the J gene TRBJ2-3; D possibly corresponds to TRBD1 (5 bases). The CDR3 extends over 15 amino acids. V was trimmed by 4 bases and J by 5 bases, leaving 19 bases between them. Germline V gene lookup returns CDR1 SQVTM and CDR2 ANQGSEA. CDR3 DNA: TGCAGCGTTGGGGGCCTAGGTATAGACAAAGATACGCAGTATTTT. It translates to CSVGGLGIDKDTQYF.

The chain couples TRBV6-6 to TRBJ1-6; D is perhaps TRBD1 (6 bases). V lost 0 bases and J 10 bases, leaving 13 bases between the germline ends. The CDR3 contains 15 residues. Germline CDR1 MNHNY, CDR2 SVGAGI (reference sequence). CDR3 sequence: CASSYSSSRGSPLHF. CDR3 DNA: TGTGCCAGCAGTTACTCGAGTTCCAGGGGATCACCCCTCCACTTT.

For the CDR3, the DNA is TGTGCCAGCAGTGAAGGGTCGGGGGGGTCTTGGGATGAGCAGTTCTTC. It encodes CASSEGSGGSWDEQFF. The J gene is TRBJ2-1, the V gene TRBV2, with TRBD2 matching 8 bases. Germline V lookup: CDR1 SNHLY, CDR2 FYNNEI. The V gene end was trimmed by 1 base and the J gene end by 8 bases; junction bases not matched to a gene: 10. The CDR3 covers 16 residues.